The subject of this entry is one TCR beta chain. The data were obtained in a study of blood T cells in healthy people across ages. The second PCR ran roughly 7 to 12 cycles with a sample-barcoded 5' primer and J-beta primers. TCRdb re-called the 5' RACE reads with MiXCR, one entry per CDR3 protein. The profile shows roughly 1.9 million distinct CDR3 sequences, approximately 40% of them singletons. V lost 0 bases and J 8 bases, leaving 16 bases between the germline ends. This CDR3 is built from 15 residues. The germline CDR1 and CDR2 sequences are LGHNA and YSLEER. Sequencing input: blood. This chain uses TRBV4-3 with TRBJ1-2; tentatively, D is TRBD1 (5 bases). This sequence originates from a human donor in good health. CDR3 coding DNA: TGCGCCAGCAGCCAAGATCTTACCAGGGTATTAGGCTACACCTTC. Its translation is CASSQDLTRVLGYTF.